The 2 T cell receptor beta chains given below trace back to one sample, sequenced in a study of cytomegalovirus exposure and HLA in healthy donors. Produced via immunoSEQ multiplex PCR; TCRdb's table is partial and in-frame only. The profile covers 110,000 to 150,000 clones, with over 90% appearing a single time and 1.5% to 2% taken by the ten largest. Material for sequencing was PBMCs. The receptors shown here come from a man aged 18-30 years in good health and CMV-seropositive.

This clone was seen only once. The rearrangement links TRBV23-1 to TRBJ1-1; D perhaps matches TRBD1 (6 bases). TRBV23-1 is labeled an ORF, and its function is uncertain. Trimming stripped 8 bases from V and 1 base from J, with 17 bases between. The CDR3 is 15 amino acids. DNA for the CDR3: TGCGCCAGCGCCCCCCCGGACAGTTGGAACACTGAAGCTTTCTTT. The encoded protein is CASAPPDSWNTEAFF.

This sequence joins TRBV9 and TRBJ2-1, with TRBD1 matching over 11 bases. From germline, CDR1 is SGDLS and CDR2 YYNGEE. The CDR3 spans 14 residues. The ends lost 3 bases at V and 7 bases at J; junction bases unmatched: 3. The chain's CDR3 is CASSAGQGANEQFF. The CDR3 DNA sequence: TGTGCCAGCAGCGCAGGACAGGGGGCAAATGAGCAGTTCTTC. Filled out from reference TRBV9 and TRBJ2-1, the complete variable domain reads DSGVTQTPKHLITATGQRVTLRCSPRSGDLSVYWYQQSLDQGLQFLIQYYNGEERAKGNILERFSAQQFPDLHSELNLSSLELGDSALYFCASSAGQGANEQFFGPGTRLTVL.